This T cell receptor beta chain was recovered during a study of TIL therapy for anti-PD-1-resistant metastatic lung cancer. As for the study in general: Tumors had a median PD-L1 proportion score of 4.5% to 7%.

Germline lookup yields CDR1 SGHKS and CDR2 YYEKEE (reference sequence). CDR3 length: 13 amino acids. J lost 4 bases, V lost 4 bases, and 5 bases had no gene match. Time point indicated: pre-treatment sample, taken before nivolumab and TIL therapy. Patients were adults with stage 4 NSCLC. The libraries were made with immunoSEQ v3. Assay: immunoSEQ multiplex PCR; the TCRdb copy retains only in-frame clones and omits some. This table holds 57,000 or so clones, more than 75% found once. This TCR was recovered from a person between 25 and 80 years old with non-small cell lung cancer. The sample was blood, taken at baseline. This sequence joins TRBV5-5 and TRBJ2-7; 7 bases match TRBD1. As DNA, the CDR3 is TGTGCCAGCAGCCGACAGGGATCATACGAGCAGTACTTC. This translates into CASSRQGSYEQYF.